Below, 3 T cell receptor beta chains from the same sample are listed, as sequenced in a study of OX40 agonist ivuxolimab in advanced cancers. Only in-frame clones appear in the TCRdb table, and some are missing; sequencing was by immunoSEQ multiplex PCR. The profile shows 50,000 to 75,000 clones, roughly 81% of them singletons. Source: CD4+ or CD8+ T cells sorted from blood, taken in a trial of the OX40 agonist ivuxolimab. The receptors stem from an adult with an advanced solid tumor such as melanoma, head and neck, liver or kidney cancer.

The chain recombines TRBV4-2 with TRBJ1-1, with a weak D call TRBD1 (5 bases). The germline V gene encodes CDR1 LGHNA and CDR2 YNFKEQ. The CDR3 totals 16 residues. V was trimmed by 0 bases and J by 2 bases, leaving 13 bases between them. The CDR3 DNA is TGTGCCAGCAGCCAAGATCTGGGTCAGGGTAACACTGAAGCTTTCTTT. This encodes CASSQDLGQGNTEAFF.

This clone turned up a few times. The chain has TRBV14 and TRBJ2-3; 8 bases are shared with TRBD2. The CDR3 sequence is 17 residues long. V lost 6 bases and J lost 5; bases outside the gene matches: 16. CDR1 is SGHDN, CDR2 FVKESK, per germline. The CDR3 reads CASSRHSGGAFLDTQYF. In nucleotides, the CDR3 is TGTGCCAGCAGTCGTCACTCGGGAGGGGCTTTTCTAGATACGCAGTATTTT. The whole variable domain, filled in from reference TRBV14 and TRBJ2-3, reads EAGVTQFPSHSVIEKGQTVTLRCDPISGHDNLYWYRRVMGKEIKFLLHFVKESKQDESGMPNNRFLAERTGGTYSTLKVQPAELEDSGVYFCASSRHSGGAFLDTQYFGPGTRLTVL.

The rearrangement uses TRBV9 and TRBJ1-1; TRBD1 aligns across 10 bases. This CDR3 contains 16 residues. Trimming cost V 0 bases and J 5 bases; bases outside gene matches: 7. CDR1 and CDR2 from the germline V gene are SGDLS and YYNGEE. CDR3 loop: CASSVGETGGLTEAFF. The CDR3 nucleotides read TGTGCCAGCAGCGTAGGAGAGACAGGGGGCTTGACTGAAGCTTTCTTT. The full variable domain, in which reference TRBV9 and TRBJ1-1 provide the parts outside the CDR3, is DSGVTQTPKHLITATGQRVTLRCSPRSGDLSVYWYQQSLDQGLQFLIQYYNGEERAKGNILERFSAQQFPDLHSELNLSSLELGDSALYFCASSVGETGGLTEAFFGQGTRLTVV.